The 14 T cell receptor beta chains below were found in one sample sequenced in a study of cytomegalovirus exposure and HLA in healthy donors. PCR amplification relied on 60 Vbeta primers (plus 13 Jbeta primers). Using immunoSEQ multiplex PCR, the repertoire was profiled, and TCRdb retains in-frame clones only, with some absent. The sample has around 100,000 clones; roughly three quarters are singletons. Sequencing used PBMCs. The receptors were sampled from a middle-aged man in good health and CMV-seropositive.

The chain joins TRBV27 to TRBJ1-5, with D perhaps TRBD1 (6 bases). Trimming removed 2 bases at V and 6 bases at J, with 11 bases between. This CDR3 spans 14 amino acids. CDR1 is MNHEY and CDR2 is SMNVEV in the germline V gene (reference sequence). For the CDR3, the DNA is TGTGCCAGCAGTTTACTTCAGGGGACTCAGCCCCAGCATTTT. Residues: CASSLLQGTQPQHF.

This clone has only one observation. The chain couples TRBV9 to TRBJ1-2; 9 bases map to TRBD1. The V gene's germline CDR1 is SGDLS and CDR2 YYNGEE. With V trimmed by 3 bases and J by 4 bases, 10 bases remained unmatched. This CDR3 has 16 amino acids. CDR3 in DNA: TGTGCCAGCAGCGCGTTCGACAGGGGGGTTAGCTATGGCTACACCTTC. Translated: CASSAFDRGVSYGYTF. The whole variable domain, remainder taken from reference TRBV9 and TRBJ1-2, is DSGVTQTPKHLITATGQRVTLRCSPRSGDLSVYWYQQSLDQGLQFLIQYYNGEERAKGNILERFSAQQFPDLHSELNLSSLELGDSALYFCASSAFDRGVSYGYTFGSGTRLTVV.

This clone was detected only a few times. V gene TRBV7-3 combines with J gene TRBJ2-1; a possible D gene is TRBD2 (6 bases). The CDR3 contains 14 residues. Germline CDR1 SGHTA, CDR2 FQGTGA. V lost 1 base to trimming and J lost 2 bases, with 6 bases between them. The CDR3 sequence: CASSLSGTYNEQFF. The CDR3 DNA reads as TGTGCCAGCAGCTTAAGCGGGACCTACAATGAGCAGTTCTTC.

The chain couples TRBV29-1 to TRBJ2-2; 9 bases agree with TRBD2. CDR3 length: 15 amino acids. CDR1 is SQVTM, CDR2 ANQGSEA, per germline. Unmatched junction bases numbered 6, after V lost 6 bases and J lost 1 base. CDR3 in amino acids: CSVTGTSQNTGELFF. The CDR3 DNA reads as TGCAGCGTGACCGGGACTAGCCAGAACACCGGGGAGCTGTTTTTT.

The CDR3 is CASSFQTGNYEQYF. The CDR3 DNA follows: TGCGCCAGCAGCTTCCAGACAGGAAATTACGAGCAGTACTTC. The J gene is TRBJ2-7, the V gene TRBV5-1, with D possibly TRBD1 on 6 matching bases. Germline lookup yields CDR1 SGHRS and CDR2 YFSETQ. The V end was cut by 2 bases, the J end by 4 bases, with 13 bases between. The CDR3 consists of 14 residues.

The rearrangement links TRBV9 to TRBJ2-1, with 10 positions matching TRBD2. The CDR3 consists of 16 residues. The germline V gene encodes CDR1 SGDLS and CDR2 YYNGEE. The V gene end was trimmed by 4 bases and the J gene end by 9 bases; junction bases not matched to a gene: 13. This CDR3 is CASSPQSASGRSEQFF. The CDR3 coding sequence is TGTGCCAGCAGCCCCCAGTCCGCTAGCGGGAGATCTGAGCAGTTCTTC.

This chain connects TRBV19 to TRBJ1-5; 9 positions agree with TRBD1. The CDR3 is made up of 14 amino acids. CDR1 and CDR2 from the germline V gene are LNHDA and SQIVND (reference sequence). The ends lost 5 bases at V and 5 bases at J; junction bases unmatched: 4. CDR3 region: CASSARTGDQPQHF. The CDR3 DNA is TGTGCCAGTAGTGCCAGGACAGGGGATCAGCCCCAGCATTTT.

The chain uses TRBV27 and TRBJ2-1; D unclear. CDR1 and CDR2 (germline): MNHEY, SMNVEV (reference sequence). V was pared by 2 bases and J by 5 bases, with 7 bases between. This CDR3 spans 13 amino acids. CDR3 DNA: TGTGCCAGCAGTTTAAACTCAAACAATGAGCAGTTCTTC. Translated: CASSLNSNNEQFF.

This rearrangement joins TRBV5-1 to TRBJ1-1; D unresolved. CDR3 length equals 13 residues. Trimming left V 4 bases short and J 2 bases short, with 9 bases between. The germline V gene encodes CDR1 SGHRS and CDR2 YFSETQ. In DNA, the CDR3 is TGCGCCAGCAGCCGGAACAGAAACACTGAAGCTTTCTTT. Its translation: CASSRNRNTEAFF.

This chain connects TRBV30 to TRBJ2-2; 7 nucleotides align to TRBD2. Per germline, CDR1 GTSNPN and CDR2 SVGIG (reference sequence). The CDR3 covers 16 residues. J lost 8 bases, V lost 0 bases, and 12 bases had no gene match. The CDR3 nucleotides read TGTGCCTGGAGTGTACTGGGGCCGGGGGAGGGTGGGGAGCTGTTTTTT. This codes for CAWSVLGPGEGGELFF.

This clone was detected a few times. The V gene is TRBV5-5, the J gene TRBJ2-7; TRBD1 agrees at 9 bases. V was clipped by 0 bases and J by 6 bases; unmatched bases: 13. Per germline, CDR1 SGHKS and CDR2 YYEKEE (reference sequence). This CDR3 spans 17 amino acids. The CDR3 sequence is CASSLVPGQGVRGEQYV. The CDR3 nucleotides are TGTGCCAGCAGCTTGGTCCCGGGACAGGGAGTTCGAGGCGAGCAGTACGTC.

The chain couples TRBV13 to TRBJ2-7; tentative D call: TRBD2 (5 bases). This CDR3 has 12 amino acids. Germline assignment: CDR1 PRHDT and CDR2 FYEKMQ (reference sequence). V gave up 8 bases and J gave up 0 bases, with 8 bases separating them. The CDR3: CASRGSSYEQYV. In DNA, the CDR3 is TGTGCCAGCCGGGGTAGCTCCTACGAGCAGTACGTC.

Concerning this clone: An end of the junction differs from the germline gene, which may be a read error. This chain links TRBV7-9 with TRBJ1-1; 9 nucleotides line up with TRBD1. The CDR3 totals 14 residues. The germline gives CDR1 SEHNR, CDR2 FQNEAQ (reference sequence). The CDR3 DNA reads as TGTTCCAGCAGCAGGACAGGGGCATACACTGAAGCTTTCTTT. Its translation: CSSSRTGAYTEAFF.

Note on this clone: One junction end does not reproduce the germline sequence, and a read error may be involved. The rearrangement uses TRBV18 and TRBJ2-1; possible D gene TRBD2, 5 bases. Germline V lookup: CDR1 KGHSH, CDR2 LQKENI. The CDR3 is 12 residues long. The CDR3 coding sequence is TGTGCCAGCTCACCACCCGCGGGTTGGATTCTCTTC. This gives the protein CASSPPAGWILF.